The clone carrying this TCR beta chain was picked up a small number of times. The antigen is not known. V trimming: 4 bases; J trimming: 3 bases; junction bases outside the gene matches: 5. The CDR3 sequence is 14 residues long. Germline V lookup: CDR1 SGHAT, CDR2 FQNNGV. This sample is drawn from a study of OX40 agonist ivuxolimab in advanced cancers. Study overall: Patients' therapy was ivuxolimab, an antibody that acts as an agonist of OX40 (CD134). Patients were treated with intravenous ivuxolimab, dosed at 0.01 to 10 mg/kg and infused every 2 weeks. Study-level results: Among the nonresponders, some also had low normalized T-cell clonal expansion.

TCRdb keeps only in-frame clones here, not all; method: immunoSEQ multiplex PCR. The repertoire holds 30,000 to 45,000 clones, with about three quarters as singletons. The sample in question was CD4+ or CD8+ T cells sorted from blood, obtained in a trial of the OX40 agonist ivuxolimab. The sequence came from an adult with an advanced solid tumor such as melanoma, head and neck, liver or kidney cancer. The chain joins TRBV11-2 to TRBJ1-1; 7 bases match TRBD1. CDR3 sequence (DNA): TGTGCCAGCAGCTATAAACAGGGGTACACTGAAGCTTTCTTT. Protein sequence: CASSYKQGYTEAFF.